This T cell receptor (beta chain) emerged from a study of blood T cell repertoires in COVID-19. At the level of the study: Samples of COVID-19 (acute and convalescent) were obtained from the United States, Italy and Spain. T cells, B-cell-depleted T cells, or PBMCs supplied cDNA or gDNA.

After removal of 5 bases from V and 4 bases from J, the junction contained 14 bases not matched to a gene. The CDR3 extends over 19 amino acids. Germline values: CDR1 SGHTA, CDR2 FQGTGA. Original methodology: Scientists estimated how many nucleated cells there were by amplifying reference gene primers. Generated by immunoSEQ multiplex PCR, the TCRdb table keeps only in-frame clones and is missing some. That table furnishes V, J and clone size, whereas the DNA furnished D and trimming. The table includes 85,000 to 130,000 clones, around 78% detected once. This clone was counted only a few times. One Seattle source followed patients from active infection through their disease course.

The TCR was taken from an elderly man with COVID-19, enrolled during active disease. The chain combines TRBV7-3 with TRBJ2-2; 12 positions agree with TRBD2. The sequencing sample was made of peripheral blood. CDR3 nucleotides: TGTGCCAGCAGCCCACATGGCGGTGGACTAGCGGGGAGCACCGGGGAGCTGTTTTTT. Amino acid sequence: CASSPHGGGLAGSTGELFF.